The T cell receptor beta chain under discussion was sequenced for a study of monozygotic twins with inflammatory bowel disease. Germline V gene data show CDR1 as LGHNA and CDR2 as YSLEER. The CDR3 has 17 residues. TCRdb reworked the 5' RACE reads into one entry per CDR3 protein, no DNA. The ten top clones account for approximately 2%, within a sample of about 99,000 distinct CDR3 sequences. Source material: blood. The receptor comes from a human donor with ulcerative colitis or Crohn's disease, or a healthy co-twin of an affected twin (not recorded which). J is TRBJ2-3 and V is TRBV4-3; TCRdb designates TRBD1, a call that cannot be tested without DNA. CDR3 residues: CASSQDPTRGSADTQYF.